This T cell receptor beta chain was sequenced in a study of T cells in tuberculosis listed by TCRdb under 2018. For context, the study as a whole: The study combined CD1B tetramers and high-throughput TCR immunosequencing to characterize T cells specific for the mycobacterial lipid antigen glucose monomycolate (GMM). IGRA-negative adolescents, IGRA-positive adolescents with latent tuberculosis and adults with active tuberculosis, approximately nine per group, were compared in a South African clinical cohort. PBMC from active tuberculosis patients were archived either before standard anti-tuberculosis treatment began or within 7 days of the start of that treatment.

TCR libraries were generated with the immunoSEQ multiplex PCR assay, using TCR-beta and/or TCR-alpha/delta assays for each sample. The amplified TCR libraries were sequenced using the Illumina high-throughput platform. The original methods were these. Clustering and dimensionality reduction were performed using pairwise TCRdist distances among GMM-specific receptors from ex vivo sorted or in vitro expanded T cells. Each clinical repertoire was scored by mean NN-distance, the average TCRdist to the nearest 10% of tetramer-positive reference sequences. GEM TCR motif frequency was computed as the fraction of unique TCRs matching known GEM sequences by V/J usage and CDR3 length. Linear discriminant analysis with leave-one-out cross-validation, implemented in scikit-learn, was used to classify active tuberculosis. TCRdb mirrors the immuneACCESS table, restricted to in-frame sequences. Some clones are absent from its copies; in checked studies, under half trace to an unresolved V gene, and the reason for the others is unknown. The DNA gave D and trimming, while V, J and clone size come from that table. For this sample there are approximately 49,000 clones; about 96% appear just once. The biggest ten clones account for over 1.1% of the sample.

Sequences PRHDT (CDR1) and FYEKMQ (CDR2) are obtained from the germline V gene (reference sequence). The junction shows trimming of 4 bases on V and 2 bases on J, and the gene matches do not reach 4 bases of it. The CDR3, cysteine through phenylalanine, is 15 amino acids long. This entry keeps only the CDR3 DNA: 45 bases, framed from base 1. The study at large found these results: Which clinical samples got chosen depended on the availability of cryopreserved specimens, and the active tuberculosis cases were adults, whereas the controls were adolescents. Shorter CDR3-alpha lengths in active tuberculosis patients partly drove the smaller NN-distances, and the TCR-beta difference was not statistically significant. Using GEM motif frequencies, a classifier achieved under 75% accuracy, whereas a classifier built on the diverse GMM-specific repertoire got to around 86% accuracy (AUROC approximately 0.93). Active tuberculosis TCR-alpha repertoires showed smaller mean NN-distances to GMM-specific TCRs than IGRA-negative controls, suggesting clonal expansion of these TCRs.

Points on this clone: Its antigen is not yet known. The sample holds no much larger clone one base away, and base qualities are not on file.

What this sample's time point label stands for: new active TB diagnosis, blood taken before or within 7 days of starting treatment. The active tuberculosis patients were newly diagnosed, HIV-seronegative South African adults aged 18 years or older. Confirmation of active tuberculosis came from positive sputum smear microscopy and/or a positive M. tuberculosis culture. Immunosequencing of unsorted cryopreserved PBMC covered, on average, around 96,000 T cells per clinical donor. The clonotype was recovered from an adult with tuberculosis. The chain is assembled from TRBV13 and TRBJ2-7, with 11 bases in between that match TRBD2. The specimen was PBMCs, collected at tuberculosis diagnosis. The CDR3 loop reads CASSSPGLAAYEQYF. The sequenced DNA is TGTGCCAGCAGCTCACCGGGACTAGCGGCCTACGAGCAGTACTTC.